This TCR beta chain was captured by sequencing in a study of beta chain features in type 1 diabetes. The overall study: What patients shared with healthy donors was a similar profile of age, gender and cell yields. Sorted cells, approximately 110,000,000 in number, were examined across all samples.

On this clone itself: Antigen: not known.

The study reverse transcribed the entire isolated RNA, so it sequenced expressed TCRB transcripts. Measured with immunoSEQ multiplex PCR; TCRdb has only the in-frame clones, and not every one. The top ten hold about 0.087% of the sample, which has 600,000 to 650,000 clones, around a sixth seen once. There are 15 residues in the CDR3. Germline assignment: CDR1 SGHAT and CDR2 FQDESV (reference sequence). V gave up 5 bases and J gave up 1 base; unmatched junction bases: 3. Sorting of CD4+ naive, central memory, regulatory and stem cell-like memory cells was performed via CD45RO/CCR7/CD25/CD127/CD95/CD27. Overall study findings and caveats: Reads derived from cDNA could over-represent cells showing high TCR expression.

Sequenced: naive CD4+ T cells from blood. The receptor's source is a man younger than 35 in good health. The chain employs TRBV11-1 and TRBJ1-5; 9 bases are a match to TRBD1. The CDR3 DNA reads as TGTGCCAGCAGCCCTGGACAGGGGAGCAATCAGCCCCAGCATTTT. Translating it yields CASSPGQGSNQPQHF.